These 23 T cell receptor beta chains were all obtained from the same sample, sequenced in a study of blood T cells in healthy people across ages. With a J-beta primer mix and a sample-barcoded 5' primer, a second PCR ran roughly 7 to 11 cycles. TCRdb independently ran MiXCR on the 5' RACE reads; one entry per CDR3 protein. The sample lists fewer than 2,000,000 distinct CDR3 sequences, about 35% seen once, with roughly 12% in the top ten. Sequencing used blood. The receptors derive from a woman between 25 and 40 years old in good health.

The J gene is TRBJ2-6, the V gene TRBV11-2; a weak D match, TRBD1 (6 bases). V lost 4 bases and J lost 1, with 14 bases in between. The CDR3 is 17 amino acids. The V gene's germline CDR1 is SGHAT and CDR2 FQNNGV. The CDR3 DNA reads as TGTGCCAGCAGCTATCAGACAGGAGGATCTGGGGCCAACGTCCTGACTTTC. It codes for CASSYQTGGSGANVLTF.

This clonotype turned up a few times. The junction departs from the called germline gene at one end, perhaps through a read error. This rearrangement joins TRBV5-1 to TRBJ1-6, with unresolved D. Germline V gives CDR1 SGHRS, CDR2 YFSETQ. The CDR3 length is 15 residues. In nucleotides, the CDR3 is TGCGCCGGCAGCAATCTTGATCTGGGTAATTCACCCCTCCACTTT. Residues: CAGSNLDLGNSPLHF. The variable domain in full, with the rest retrieved from reference TRBV5-1 and TRBJ1-6, is KAGVTQTPRYLIKTRGQQVTLSCSPISGHRSVSWYQQTPGQGLQFLFEYFSETQRNKGNFPGRFSGRQFSNSRSEMNVSTLELGDSALYLCAGSNLDLGNSPLHFGNGTRLTVT.

The gene calls are TRBV5-1 and TRBJ2-3; 8 bases line up with TRBD2. CDR1 SGHRS and CDR2 YFSETQ come from the germline V gene. J lost 0 bases, V lost 0 bases, and 6 bases had no gene match. There are 17 residues in the CDR3. The CDR3 protein is CASSLAGGPLSTDTQYF. The CDR3 region has the DNA TGCGCCAGCAGCTTGGCGGGGGGGCCTTTAAGCACAGATACGCAGTATTTT. Variable domain in full (rest from reference TRBV5-1 and TRBJ2-3): KAGVTQTPRYLIKTRGQQVTLSCSPISGHRSVSWYQQTPGQGLQFLFEYFSETQRNKGNFPGRFSGRQFSNSRSEMNVSTLELGDSALYLCASSLAGGPLSTDTQYFGPGTRLTVL.

The rearrangement joins TRBV18 to TRBJ1-6; D call uncertain. Germline CDR1 KGHSH, CDR2 LQKENI. The CDR3 spans 15 residues. V lost 3 bases to trimming and J lost 4 bases, with 10 bases between them. CDR3 loop: CASSPGNEYNSPLHF. For the CDR3, the DNA is TGTGCCAGCTCACCGGGCAATGAATATAATTCACCCCTCCACTTT.

This sequence joins TRBV29-1 and TRBJ1-2, with D tentatively TRBD1 (5 bases). Germline values: CDR1 SQVTM, CDR2 ANQGSEA. The V and J ends lost 1 base and 8 bases respectively, with 11 bases between them. This CDR3 has 12 amino acids. The CDR3, as DNA: TGCAGCGTTGAAGTTAGGGGACGCGGCTACACCTTC. Encoded protein: CSVEVRGRGYTF. The full variable domain, rest sourced from reference TRBV29-1 and TRBJ1-2, is SAVISQKPSRDICQRGTSLTIQCQVDSQVTMMFWYRQQPGQSLTLIATANQGSEATYESGFVIDKFPISRPNLTFSTLTVSNMSPEDSSIYLCSVEVRGRGYTFGSGTRLTVV.

This clonotype showed up just a few times. The junction differs from germline at one of its ends, possibly a read error. The J gene is TRBJ2-5, the V gene TRBV3-1; D may be TRBD1 (6 bases). Germline loops: CDR1 LGHDT, CDR2 YNNKEL (reference sequence). CDR3 size: 16 residues. The DNA for the CDR3 is TGTGCCAGCAACCAAGATAAGTACACAGGGTGGTACGACCAGTACTTC. The encoded protein is CASNQDKYTGWYDQYF.

This clonotype was detected a few times. This sequence joins TRBV3-1 and TRBJ2-3; no reliable D call. V lost 0 bases, J lost 2 bases, and 9 bases lay in between. Germline assignment: CDR1 LGHDT and CDR2 YNNKEL (reference sequence). The CDR3 is 15 amino acids. The CDR3, as DNA: TGTGCCAGCAGCCAAGAACCCACTCCCACAGATACGCAGTATTTT. Translating gives CASSQEPTPTDTQYF.

The chain uses TRBV19 and TRBJ2-6; 7 bases match TRBD2. There are 18 residues in the CDR3. V shed 8 bases and J 0 bases; nucleotides not matched to a gene: 13. CDR1 and CDR2 (germline): LNHDA, SQIVND (reference sequence). The CDR3 reads CASYPRGVLPSGANVLTF. The CDR3 bases are TGTGCCAGTTACCCTCGGGGGGTCCTCCCCTCTGGGGCCAACGTCCTGACTTTC.

This clonotype was recorded a few times. The V call is TRBV7-6, the J call TRBJ2-5; 11 bases are shared with TRBD2. V lost 5 bases, J lost 6 bases, and 5 bases stayed unmatched. The length of the CDR3 is 14 residues. The germline CDR1 and CDR2 sequences are SGHVS and FNYEAQ. The CDR3 spells CASSQLAGVKTQYF. The CDR3 nucleotides read TGTGCCAGCAGCCAACTAGCGGGGGTGAAGACCCAGTACTTC.

This clonotype was seen a few times. This chain uses TRBV29-1 with TRBJ1-4; D is ambiguous. Germline values: CDR1 SQVTM, CDR2 ANQGSEA. This CDR3 has 13 residues. Between the trimmed V and J ends, which lost 5 bases and 1 base, there was a span of 8 bases. In DNA form, the CDR3 reads TGCAGCGTTTCTTATGGAACTAATGAAAAACTGTTTTTT. Protein: CSVSYGTNEKLFF.

The genes are TRBV30 and TRBJ2-3; either TRBD1 or TRBD2 may fit D (6 bases each). Trimming cost V 3 bases and J 3 bases, with 13 bases left between them. The germline V gene has CDR1 GTSNPN and CDR2 SVGIG (reference sequence). The CDR3 is 14 residues long. CDR3 bases: TGTGCCTGGAGAGGTGGGGGGCCAACAGATACGCAGTATTTT. It yields the protein CAWRGGGPTDTQYF.

The rearrangement uses TRBV12-5 and TRBJ2-1; no reliable D call. CDR1 and CDR2 from the germline V gene are LGHNT and FRNRAP. The V gene lost 4 bases and the J gene lost 10 bases, with 8 bases spanning the gap. This CDR3 has 11 amino acids. This CDR3 is CASGSLREQFF. CDR3 sequence (DNA): TGTGCTAGTGGTTCCCTTCGGGAGCAGTTCTTC.

J is TRBJ2-7 and V is TRBV28; 9 bases are shared with TRBD1. Germline lookup yields CDR1 MDHEN and CDR2 SYDVKM. V trimming: 7 bases; J trimming: 2 bases; junction bases outside the gene matches: 6. CDR3 size: 14 residues. The CDR3 DNA follows: TGTGCCAGCATGCAGGGACAGGGACCCTACGAGCAGTACTTC. It is translated as CASMQGQGPYEQYF.

The chain joins TRBV20-1 to TRBJ1-6, with D perhaps matching TRBD1 (6 bases). This CDR3 contains 15 residues. V was clipped by 1 base and J by 9 bases, with 16 bases between them. The V gene's germline CDR1 is DFQATT and CDR2 SNEGSKA (reference sequence). DNA of the CDR3: TGCAGTGCTAGAGTGGGTGGAGGGGGTAGTTCACCCCTCCACTTT. Its protein is CSARVGGGGSSPLHF.

This clonotype has just a few counts. The gene calls are TRBV12-3 or TRBV12-4 and TRBJ2-2; perhaps TRBD1 as D (5 bases). The CDR3 totals 14 residues. Trimming cost V 5 bases and J 6 bases, with 13 bases left between them. CDR3 amino acids: CASSKRQGAGELFF. In DNA form, the CDR3 reads TGTGCCAGCAGTAAGAGACAAGGGGCCGGGGAGCTGTTTTTT.

This clonotype was counted between two and nine times. J is TRBJ1-4 and V is TRBV5-1, with D uncertain. Germline-derived CDR1 and CDR2 are SGHRS and YFSETQ. V was clipped by 4 bases and J by 8 bases, with 21 bases between them. The CDR3 is made up of 16 amino acids. This CDR3 reads CASSRGVGHLGEKLFF. The CDR3 DNA reads TGCGCCAGCAGCCGTGGCGTCGGGCACCTAGGCGAAAAACTGTTTTTT.

This clonotype was picked up one time. The chain links TRBV30 to TRBJ2-1; tentative D call: TRBD2 (5 bases). CDR1 GTSNPN and CDR2 SVGIG come from the germline V gene (reference sequence). The CDR3 has 18 residues. V lost 1 base and J lost 3, with 22 bases in between. The CDR3 sequence: CAWSGLLWTDKGYNEQFF. DNA for the CDR3: TGTGCCTGGAGTGGGCTGTTGTGGACTGACAAAGGCTACAATGAGCAGTTCTTC.

The CDR3: CASSDPTYGYTF. The CDR3, as DNA: TGTGCCAGCAGTGACCCGACCTATGGCTACACCTTC. The chain has TRBV6-6 and TRBJ1-2; D not certain. This CDR3 has 12 amino acids. V was clipped by 5 bases and J by 4 bases, with 8 bases between them. Germline-derived CDR1 and CDR2 are MNHNY and SVGAGI (reference sequence).

This chain links TRBV20-1 with TRBJ2-5; no reliable D call. The CDR3 runs 10 residues. The germline gives CDR1 DFQATT, CDR2 SNEGSKA (reference sequence). The germline V and J ends were trimmed by 4 bases and 5 bases, with 5 bases remaining between them. The CDR3 is CSATSETQYF. In nucleotides, the CDR3 is TGCAGTGCTACGAGTGAGACCCAGTACTTC.

As regards this clonotype: A single base separates this from a much larger clone, so it may be a read error. V is TRBV29-1 and J is TRBJ2-3; D ambiguous. CDR1 is SQVTM, CDR2 ANQGSEA, per germline. The V gene lost 2 bases and the J gene lost 0 bases, with 9 bases spanning the gap. This CDR3 is built from 14 residues. CDR3 residues: CSVELAPSTDTQYF. As DNA, the CDR3 is TGCAGCGTTGAATTAGCTCCTAGCACAGATACGCAGTATTTT.

This clonotype has just a few counts. The chain uses TRBV7-9 and TRBJ1-2, with D maybe TRBD1 (6 bases). The germline V gene encodes CDR1 SEHNR and CDR2 FQNEAQ (reference sequence). Trimming took off 3 bases at V and 8 bases at J, with 22 bases between the two ends. This CDR3 contains 16 residues. In DNA form, the CDR3 reads TGTGCCAGCAGCTTTTCCCGAAACGCAGGGGCAGGAGGCTACACCTTC. Its protein product is CASSFSRNAGAGGYTF.

This chain links TRBV13 with TRBJ1-6; 7 bases are shared with TRBD1. V lost 5 bases to trimming and J lost 4 bases; unmatched junction nucleotides: 5. Germline V lookup: CDR1 PRHDT, CDR2 FYEKMQ (reference sequence). There are 15 residues in the CDR3. CDR3 sequence reads: CASSQETGYNSPLHF. In DNA form, the CDR3 reads TGTGCCAGCAGCCAGGAGACAGGGTATAATTCACCCCTCCACTTT.

This clonotype was counted at least ten times. The V call is TRBV9, the J call TRBJ2-1; D gene unclear. The germline V gene encodes CDR1 SGDLS and CDR2 YYNGEE. The CDR3 contains 12 residues. Trimming pared 3 bases from V and 7 bases from J, leaving 8 bases between. The CDR3 DNA is TGTGCCAGCAGCGCGAGTAGGAATGAGCAGTTCTTC. Its translation: CASSASRNEQFF.